A single sample is the source of the 5 T cell receptor beta chains below, sequenced in a study of Graves' ophthalmopathy and Graves' hyperthyroidism. RNA transcripts served as template for amplifying TCR beta CDR3 sequences. Following a first-round RT-PCR that used HTBI primers, a second-round multiplex PCR was carried out. TCRdb redid the calling of the multiplex PCR reads with MiXCR, one entry per CDR3 protein. The sample records hundreds of thousands of distinct CDR3 sequences, 20% to 25% being singletons. Source material: peripheral blood. These receptors all stem from a woman between 18 and 29 years old with stable Graves' hyperthyroidism.

The chain links TRBV11-2 to TRBJ2-2; 10 bases are shared with TRBD2. The ends lost 4 bases at V and 5 bases at J; junction bases unmatched: 7. The CDR3 covers 16 residues. Germline loops: CDR1 SGHAT, CDR2 FQNNGV. In DNA, the CDR3 is TGTGCCAGCAGCTCCGAGCGGGGGGGCGGAACCGGGGAGCTGTTTTTT. This translates into CASSSERGGGTGELFF.

Of note for this clonotype: Just one base apart from a much larger clone, this may be a read error. The CDR3 ends on some other residue instead of the conserved phenylalanine or tryptophan, so this is likely a read error. The chain employs TRBV20-1 and TRBJ1-2; D might be TRBD1 (5 bases). CDR3 length: 11 amino acids. Germline V CDR1 and CDR2: DFQATT, SNEGSKA (reference sequence). The V and J ends lost 5 bases and 3 bases respectively, with 7 bases between them. The CDR3 spells CSARGDYGYTY. For the CDR3, the DNA is TGCAGTGCTCGGGGGGACTATGGCTACACCTAC.

Many counts were recorded for this clonotype. This chain connects TRBV6-1 to TRBJ2-7; D is unclear. Between the trimmed V and J ends, which lost 8 bases and 0 bases, there was a span of 8 bases. Germline loops: CDR1 MNHNS, CDR2 SASEGT. This CDR3 is 12 amino acids long. The CDR3 DNA is TGTGCCAGCCGTGCAAGCTCCTACGAGCAGTACTTC. Translated, it gives CASRASSYEQYF.

This clonotype was observed many times. The gene calls are TRBV27 and TRBJ2-7; the match to TRBD1 covers 8 bases. The ends lost 6 bases at V and 4 bases at J; junction bases unmatched: 11. Germline values: CDR1 MNHEY, CDR2 SMNVEV (reference sequence). The CDR3 covers 15 residues. CDR3 bases: TGTGCCAGCAGACCGACCGGGACAGGCTTATACGAGCAGTACTTC. This gives the protein CASRPTGTGLYEQYF.

This clonotype was observed a few times. The rearrangement joins TRBV9 to TRBJ1-1, with no clear D. Trimming removed 3 bases from V and 5 bases from J, with 20 bases in between. The CDR3 is 16 residues long. Germline loops: CDR1 SGDLS, CDR2 YYNGEE. CDR3 loop: CASSGYLAGGGTEAFF. DNA for the CDR3: TGTGCCAGCAGCGGGTATCTAGCGGGAGGTGGGACTGAAGCTTTCTTT.